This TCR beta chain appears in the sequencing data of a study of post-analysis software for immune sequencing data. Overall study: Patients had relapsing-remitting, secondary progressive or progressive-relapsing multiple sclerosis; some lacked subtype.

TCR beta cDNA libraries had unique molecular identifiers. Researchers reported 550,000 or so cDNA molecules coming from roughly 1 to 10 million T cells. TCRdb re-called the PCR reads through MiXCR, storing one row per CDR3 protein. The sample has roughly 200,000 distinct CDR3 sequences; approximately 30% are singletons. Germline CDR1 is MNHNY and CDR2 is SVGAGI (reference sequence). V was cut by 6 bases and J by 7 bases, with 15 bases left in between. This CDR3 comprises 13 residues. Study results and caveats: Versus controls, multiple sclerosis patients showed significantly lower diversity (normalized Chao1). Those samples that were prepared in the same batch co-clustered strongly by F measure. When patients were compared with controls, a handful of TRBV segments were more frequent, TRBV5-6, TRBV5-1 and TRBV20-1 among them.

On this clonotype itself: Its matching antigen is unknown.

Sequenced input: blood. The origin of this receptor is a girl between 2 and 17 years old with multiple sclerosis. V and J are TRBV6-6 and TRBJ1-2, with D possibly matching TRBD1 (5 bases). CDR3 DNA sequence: TGTGCCAGCAGCTTCCAGGGTGGGGTTGGCTACACCTTC. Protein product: CASSFQGGVGYTF.